The 25 T cell receptor beta chains presented below share a single source sample, sequenced in a study of T cell repertoires in cytomegalovirus infection. Each CDR3 protein is one row after TCRdb ran MiXCR on the reads. Seen here are 900,000 to 950,000 distinct CDR3 sequences, 30% to 40% observed once, and the top ten hold 11% to 15%. These receptors' targets are unknown. This sample comprised cultured CD8+ T cells from PBMCs, obtained from culture after CMV antigen stimulation. These receptors all stem from a human donor in good health (CMV status not recorded). Some clones in this sample may be carry-over from other donors' samples.

This clonotype was observed a handful of times. V gene TRBV19 combines with J gene TRBJ2-1; D unclear. V gave up 5 bases and J gave up 5 bases, with 10 bases separating them. This CDR3 has 13 residues. Germline V gene data show CDR1 as LNHDA and CDR2 as SQIVND (reference sequence). The CDR3 DNA is TGTGCCAGTAGTGTCGACTGGAACAATGAGCAGTTCTTC. Its translation is CASSVDWNNEQFF.

The chain couples TRBV7-2 to TRBJ2-3, with TRBD1 as a possible D gene (7 bases). V lost 9 bases and J lost 4, with 14 bases in between. Germline CDR1 SGHTA, CDR2 FQGNSA. The CDR3 covers 13 residues. The CDR3 coding sequence is TGTGCCAGTACGCGGGACAGCGCAGATACGCAGTATTTT. Protein product: CASTRDSADTQYF.

This clonotype was counted only a few times. The genes are TRBV19 and TRBJ1-1; tentative D call: TRBD1 (5 bases). CDR1 and CDR2 (germline): LNHDA, SQIVND (reference sequence). The CDR3 consists of 13 residues. Deletions cut 3 bases from V and 4 bases from J, with 9 bases between. CDR3 residues: CASSIGRATEAFF. CDR3 nucleotide sequence: TGTGCCAGTAGTATTGGCAGGGCCACTGAAGCTTTCTTT. Using reference TRBV19 and TRBJ1-1 for the parts outside the CDR3, the full variable domain is DGGITQSPKYLFRKEGQNVTLSCEQNLNHDAMYWYRQDPGQGLRLIYYSQIVNDFQKGDIAEGYSVSREKKESFPLTVTSAQKNPTAFYLCASSIGRATEAFFGQGTRLTVV.

A few counts support this clonotype. The V gene is TRBV20-1, the J gene TRBJ1-5, with 8 bases identical to TRBD1. CDR3 length: 17 amino acids. Germline V gene data show CDR1 as DFQATT and CDR2 as SNEGSKA (reference sequence). J gave up 2 bases and V 4 bases, and 13 bases lay outside the gene matches. For the CDR3, the DNA is TGCAGTGCTAAGTTAGCAGGGGGCCGTTGGGGCAATCAGCCCCAGCATTTT. As protein: CSAKLAGGRWGNQPQHF.

The chain has TRBV6-2 or TRBV6-3 and TRBJ1-6; D possibly corresponds to TRBD1 (5 bases). Germline CDR1 and CDR2: MNHEY and SVGEGT. V was cut by 8 bases and J by 8 bases, with 13 bases left in between. The CDR3 spans 13 residues. CDR3 in amino acids: CASGGTGDSPLHF. The CDR3 bases are TGTGCCAGCGGAGGGACTGGAGATTCACCCCTCCACTTT.

This clonotype was observed a single time. This rearrangement joins TRBV28 to TRBJ2-1; 8 nucleotides match TRBD1. Germline CDR1 and CDR2: MDHEN and SYDVKM. V lost 2 bases and J lost 1; bases outside the gene matches: 4. CDR3 length equals 16 residues. In DNA, the CDR3 is TGTGCCAGCAGTTTACTGGACAGGGAATCCTACAATGAGCAGTTCTTC. Residues: CASSLLDRESYNEQFF.

This clonotype has just a few counts. The gene calls are TRBV2 and TRBJ2-1; 7 positions match TRBD2. This CDR3 has 13 residues. V lost 7 bases, J lost 6 bases, and 6 bases stayed unmatched. Germline V gene data show CDR1 as SNHLY and CDR2 as FYNNEI. The CDR3 is CASKETSPNEQFF. The CDR3 DNA reads TGTGCCAGCAAAGAGACTAGCCCCAATGAGCAGTTCTTC.

The chain carries TRBV27 and TRBJ1-4, with TRBD1 as a possible D gene (6 bases). The germline V and J ends were trimmed by 6 bases and 6 bases, with 14 bases remaining between them. The CDR3 length is 14 residues. CDR1 is MNHEY and CDR2 is SMNVEV in the germline V gene (reference sequence). The CDR3 nucleotides read TGTGCCAGCAGCCCGGTTGCAGGGGATGAAAAACTGTTTTTT. Its protein is CASSPVAGDEKLFF.

The table lists this clonotype with a few counts. The gene calls are TRBV12-3 or TRBV12-4 and TRBJ2-3, with 9 bases lining up with TRBD2. The V segment lost 6 bases and the J segment 4 bases; nucleotides outside the gene matches: 23. The CDR3 extends over 20 amino acids. CDR3 loop: CASRSLLGRGGLERPDTQYF. In nucleotides, the CDR3 is TGTGCCAGCAGATCCCTCTTGGGGCGGGGGGGCCTGGAGCGGCCAGATACGCAGTATTTT.

This clonotype came up a few times. The rearrangement links TRBV12-3 or TRBV12-4 to TRBJ2-2; 7 nucleotides match TRBD1. V dropped 4 bases and J dropped 0; count of bases not matched to a gene: 2. This CDR3 spans 15 amino acids. The CDR3 loop is CASSWGTANTGELFF. The DNA for the CDR3 is TGTGCCAGCAGTTGGGGGACAGCGAACACCGGGGAGCTGTTTTTT.

The chain employs TRBV6-1 and TRBJ1-1; 7 bases match TRBD1. The CDR3 consists of 14 residues. CDR1 and CDR2 from the germline V gene are MNHNS and SASEGT. Unmatched junction bases numbered 7, after V lost 3 bases and J lost 6 bases. The CDR3 reads CASSDLGQTAEAFF. Written as DNA, the CDR3 is TGTGCCAGCAGTGACCTGGGACAGACGGCTGAAGCTTTCTTT.

This clonotype was seen repeatedly, ten times or more. The V gene is TRBV12-3 or TRBV12-4, the J gene TRBJ2-1; the D call may be TRBD1 or TRBD2 (6 bases each). V was clipped by 3 bases and J by 6 bases, with 27 bases between them. The CDR3 covers 19 residues. This chain's CDR3 is CASSFSAGVPGRDGNEQFF. The CDR3 coding sequence is TGTGCCAGCAGTTTCAGCGCAGGGGTTCCTGGGCGGGATGGCAATGAGCAGTTCTTC.

This clonotype was seen a handful of times. V gene TRBV3-1 combines with J gene TRBJ1-1; D call uncertain. CDR1 LGHDT and CDR2 YNNKEL come from the germline V gene (reference sequence). V lost 4 bases to trimming and J lost 4 bases, with 13 bases between them. The CDR3 length is 14 residues. The CDR3 spells CASSPGRLATEAFF. CDR3 nucleotides: TGTGCCAGCAGCCCGGGCCGGCTGGCCACTGAAGCTTTCTTT.

The chain links TRBV27 to TRBJ2-3; 12 bases match TRBD2. This CDR3 has 18 amino acids. Germline CDR1 reads MNHEY; CDR2 reads SMNVEV (reference sequence). Losses at the gene ends were 1 base for V and 0 bases for J; bases not matched to a gene: 5. The CDR3 DNA sequence: TGTGCCAGCAGTTTATACCTAGCGGGGGGGATCAGCACAGATACGCAGTATTTT. Its translation: CASSLYLAGGISTDTQYF.

The chain is built from TRBV27 and TRBJ2-1; D unclear. V dropped 3 bases and J dropped 3 bases, with 9 bases sitting between them. The CDR3 length is 14 residues. In germline, CDR1 is MNHEY, CDR2 SMNVEV (reference sequence). The CDR3 DNA follows: TGTGCCAGCAGTTTGAGAGAGAACTACAATGAGCAGTTCTTC. Amino acids: CASSLRENYNEQFF.

This clonotype came up many times. One junction end disagrees with the germline gene, perhaps due to a read error. The V call is TRBV7-7, the J call TRBJ2-5; 11 bases match TRBD2. This CDR3 is built from 17 residues. Germline CDR1 and CDR2: SSHAT and FNYEAQ (reference sequence). The chain's CDR3 is CASSPPGLAVPQETQYF. DNA for the CDR3: TGTGCTAGCAGCCCCCCGGGACTAGCGGTTCCCCAAGAGACCCAGTACTTC.

V and J are TRBV6-8 and TRBJ1-1; D remains ambiguous. The CDR3 length is 14 residues. Germline V CDR1 and CDR2: MNHGY, SAAAGT. The ends were cut back, 7 bases at V and 4 bases at J, with 16 bases in the middle. In nucleotides, the CDR3 is TGTGCCAGCACCTCGGCGCTGCGGGGCACTGAAGCTTTCTTT. This sequence encodes CASTSALRGTEAFF.

In the case of this clonotype: Its ends do not fully match the called genes, so a read error is possible. The chain combines TRBV6-5 with TRBJ2-1; D tentatively fits TRBD1 or TRBD2 (5 bases each). In germline, CDR1 is MNHEY, CDR2 SVGAGI. The CDR3 has 16 residues. The CDR3 DNA is TGTGCCAGCAGTTACTCGAGGGGAAGCTCCTACGATGAGCAGTTCTTC. Translated: CASSYSRGSSYDEQFF.

This clonotype was detected only a few times. This chain joins TRBV7-3 and TRBJ2-1, with a tentative D call TRBD2 (6 bases). CDR1 is SGHTA and CDR2 is FQGTGA in the germline V gene. The CDR3 has 14 amino acids. V shed 5 bases and J shed 9 bases, with 17 bases lying between them. CDR3 DNA sequence: TGTGCCAGCAGCCCTGCTCGGCTGGGGGGTGAGCAGTTCTTC. It encodes CASSPARLGGEQFF.

This clonotype was seen a handful of times. The J gene is TRBJ1-1, the V gene TRBV19, with D uncertain. The CDR3 is 14 residues long. V was pared by 3 bases and J by 8 bases, with 16 bases between. The germline CDR1 and CDR2 sequences are LNHDA and SQIVND (reference sequence). Written as DNA, the CDR3 is TGTGCCAGTAGTATTTATGGAAGCCCAGAAGAAGCTTTCTTT. Amino acid sequence: CASSIYGSPEEAFF.

This clonotype was observed at least ten times. The chain employs TRBV7-2 and TRBJ2-3; no reliable D call. Germline V CDR1 and CDR2: SGHTA, FQGNSA. V was trimmed by 1 base and J by 6 bases, leaving 11 bases between them. The CDR3 covers 14 residues. The CDR3 here is CASSLEVSPDTQYF. In DNA form, the CDR3 reads TGTGCCAGCAGCTTAGAGGTCTCGCCGGATACGCAGTATTTT.

The rearrangement uses TRBV27 and TRBJ1-6, with D uncertain. Trimming cost V 3 bases and J 7 bases, with 7 bases left between them. CDR3 size: 13 residues. Germline CDR1 and CDR2: MNHEY and SMNVEV (reference sequence). Written as DNA, the CDR3 is TGTGCCAGCAGTTTGAGCAGGAATTCACCCCTCCACTTT. It specifies CASSLSRNSPLHF.

The chain is built from TRBV28 and TRBJ2-2, with 9 bases matching TRBD1. The CDR3 covers 16 residues. The ends lost 5 bases at V and 6 bases at J; junction bases unmatched: 10. The germline V gene has CDR1 MDHEN and CDR2 SYDVKM. In DNA, the CDR3 is TGTGCCAGCAGTCCTCAACCGGGACAGGGCTCCGGGGAGCTGTTTTTT. It is translated as CASSPQPGQGSGELFF.

The genes are TRBV27 and TRBJ1-1; D is ambiguous. From germline, CDR1 is MNHEY and CDR2 SMNVEV (reference sequence). With 5 bases removed from V and 1 base from J, the gap between germline ends came to 20 bases. The CDR3 loop spans 17 amino acids. The CDR3 DNA reads as TGTGCCAGCAGTCCCCACCCCGGGCGAAAGGGGAACACTGAAGCTTTCTTT. Protein sequence: CASSPHPGRKGNTEAFF.

This clonotype came up many times. The chain employs TRBV7-9 and TRBJ1-1; 9 bases are a match to TRBD1. This CDR3 has 14 residues. In germline, CDR1 is SEHNR, CDR2 FQNEAQ (reference sequence). J lost 1 base, V lost 3 bases, and 0 bases had no gene match. The CDR3 reads CASSLDRGNTEAFF. The CDR3 nucleotides are TGTGCCAGCAGCTTGGACAGGGGGAACACTGAAGCTTTCTTT.